This T cell receptor beta chain came from a study of tumor and adjacent non-tumor tissue in lung cancer. The template was RNA from unsorted bulk tissue. Concerning this clonotype: An end of the junction does not agree with germline; a read error may underlie this.

Per germline, CDR1 SGHAT and CDR2 FQNNGV. There are 12 residues in the CDR3. Three rounds of nested PCR, following a modified ARM-PCR protocol, produced the TCRbeta library. TCRdb analysed the multiplex PCR reads with MiXCR anew, one entry per CDR3 protein. The table records 75,000 to 95,000 distinct CDR3 sequences, approximately 72% of them present only once. The V and J genes are TRBV11-2 and TRBJ1-1; D is ambiguous. Sequencing input: lung tumor tissue. This TCR was recovered from a woman in her forties with non-small cell lung cancer. The CDR3 nucleotides are TGCGTCAGCAGCAATTCGGGGTTTGAAGCTTTATTT. Translation: CVSSNSGFEALF.